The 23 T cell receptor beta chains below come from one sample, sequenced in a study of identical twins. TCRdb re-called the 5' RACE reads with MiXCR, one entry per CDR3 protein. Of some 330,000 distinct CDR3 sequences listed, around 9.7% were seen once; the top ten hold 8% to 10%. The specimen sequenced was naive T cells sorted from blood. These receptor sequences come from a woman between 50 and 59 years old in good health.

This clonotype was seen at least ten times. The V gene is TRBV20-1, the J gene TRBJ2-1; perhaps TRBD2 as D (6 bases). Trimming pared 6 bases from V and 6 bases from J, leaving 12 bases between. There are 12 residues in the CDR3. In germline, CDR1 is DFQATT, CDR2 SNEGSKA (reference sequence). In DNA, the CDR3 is TGCAGTGCCTGGCGGGGCACCAATGAGCAGTTCTTC. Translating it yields CSAWRGTNEQFF.

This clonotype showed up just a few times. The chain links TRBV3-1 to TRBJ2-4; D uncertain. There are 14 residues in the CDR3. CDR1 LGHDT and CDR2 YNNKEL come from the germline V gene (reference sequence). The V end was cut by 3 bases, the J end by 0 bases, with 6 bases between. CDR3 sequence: CASSQQGAKNIQYF. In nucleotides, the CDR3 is TGTGCCAGCAGCCAGCAAGGAGCCAAAAACATTCAGTACTTC.

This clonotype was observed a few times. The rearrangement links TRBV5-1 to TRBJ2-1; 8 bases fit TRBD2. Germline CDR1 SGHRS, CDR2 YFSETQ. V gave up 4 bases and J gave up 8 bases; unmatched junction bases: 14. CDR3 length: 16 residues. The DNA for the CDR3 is TGCGCCAGCAGCCTGTTCAGGGTAGGCGGGAGGTATGAGCAGTTCTTC. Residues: CASSLFRVGGRYEQFF.

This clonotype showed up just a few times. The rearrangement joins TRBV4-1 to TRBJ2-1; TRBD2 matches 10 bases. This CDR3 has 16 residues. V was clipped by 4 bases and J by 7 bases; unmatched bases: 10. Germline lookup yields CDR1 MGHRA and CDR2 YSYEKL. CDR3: CASSRISGRAENEQFF. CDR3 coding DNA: TGCGCCAGCAGCCGAATAAGCGGGAGGGCCGAAAATGAGCAGTTCTTC.

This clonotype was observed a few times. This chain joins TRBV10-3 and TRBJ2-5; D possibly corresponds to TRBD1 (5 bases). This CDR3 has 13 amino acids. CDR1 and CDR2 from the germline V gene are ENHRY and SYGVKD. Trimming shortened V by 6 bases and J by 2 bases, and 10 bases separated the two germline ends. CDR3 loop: CAIRQGVQETQYF. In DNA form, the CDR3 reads TGTGCCATCAGGCAGGGCGTACAAGAGACCCAGTACTTC.

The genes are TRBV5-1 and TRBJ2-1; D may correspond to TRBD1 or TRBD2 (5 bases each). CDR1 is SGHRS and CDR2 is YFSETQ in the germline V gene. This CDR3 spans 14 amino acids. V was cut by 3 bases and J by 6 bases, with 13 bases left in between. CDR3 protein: CASSSEGRFNEQFF. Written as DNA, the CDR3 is TGCGCCAGCAGCTCTGAGGGACGCTTCAATGAGCAGTTCTTC.

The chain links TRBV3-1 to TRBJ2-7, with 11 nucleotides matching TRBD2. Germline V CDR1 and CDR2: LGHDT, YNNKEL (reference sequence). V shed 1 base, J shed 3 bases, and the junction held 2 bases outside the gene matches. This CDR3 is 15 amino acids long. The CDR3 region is CASSQAGLADYEQYF. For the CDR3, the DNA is TGTGCCAGCAGCCAAGCGGGACTAGCGGACTACGAGCAGTACTTC.

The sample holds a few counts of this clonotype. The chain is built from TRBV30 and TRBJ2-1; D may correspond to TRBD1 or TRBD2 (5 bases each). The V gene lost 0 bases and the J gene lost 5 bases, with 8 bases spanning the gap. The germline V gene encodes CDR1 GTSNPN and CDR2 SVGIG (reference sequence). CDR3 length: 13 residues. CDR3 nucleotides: TGTGCCTGGAGTGTACGAGGGGACAATGAGCAGTTCTTC. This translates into CAWSVRGDNEQFF.

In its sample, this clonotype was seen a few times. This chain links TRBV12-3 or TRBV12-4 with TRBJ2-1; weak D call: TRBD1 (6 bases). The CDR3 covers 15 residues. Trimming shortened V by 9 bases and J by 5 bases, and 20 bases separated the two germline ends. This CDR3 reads CASLTRDKEDNEQFF. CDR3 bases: TGTGCCAGTCTAACCCGGGACAAGGAAGACAATGAGCAGTTCTTC.

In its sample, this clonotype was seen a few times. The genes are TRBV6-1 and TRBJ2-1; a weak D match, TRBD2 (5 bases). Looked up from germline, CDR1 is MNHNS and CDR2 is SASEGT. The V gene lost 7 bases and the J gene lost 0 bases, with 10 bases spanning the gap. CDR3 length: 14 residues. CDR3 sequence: CASTLESSYNEQFF. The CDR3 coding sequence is TGTGCCAGCACACTAGAGAGCTCCTACAATGAGCAGTTCTTC.

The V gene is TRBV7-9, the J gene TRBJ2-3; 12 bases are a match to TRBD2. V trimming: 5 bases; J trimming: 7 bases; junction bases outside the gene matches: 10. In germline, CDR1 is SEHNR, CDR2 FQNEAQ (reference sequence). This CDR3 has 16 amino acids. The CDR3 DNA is TGTGCCAGCAGCGCAGCGACTAGCGGGAGAATAAATACGCAGTATTTT. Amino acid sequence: CASSAATSGRINTQYF.

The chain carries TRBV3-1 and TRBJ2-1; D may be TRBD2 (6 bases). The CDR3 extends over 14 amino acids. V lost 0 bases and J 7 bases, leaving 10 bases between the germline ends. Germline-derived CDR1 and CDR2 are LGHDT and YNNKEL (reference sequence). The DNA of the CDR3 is TGTGCCAGCAGCCAAGACCCAGGGAGGAATGAGCAGTTCTTC. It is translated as CASSQDPGRNEQFF.

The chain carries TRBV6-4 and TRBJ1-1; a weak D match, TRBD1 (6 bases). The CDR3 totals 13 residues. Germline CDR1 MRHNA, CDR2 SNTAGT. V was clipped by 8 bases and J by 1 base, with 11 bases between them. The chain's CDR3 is CASQQGTNTEAFF. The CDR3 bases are TGTGCCAGCCAACAGGGAACGAACACTGAAGCTTTCTTT.

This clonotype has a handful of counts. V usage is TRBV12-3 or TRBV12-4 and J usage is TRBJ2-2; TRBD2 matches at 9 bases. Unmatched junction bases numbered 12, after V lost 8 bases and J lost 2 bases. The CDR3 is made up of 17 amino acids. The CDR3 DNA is TGTGCCAGCCGGAACCCTAGCGGGATCTCCAACACCGGGGAGCTGTTTTTT. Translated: CASRNPSGISNTGELFF.

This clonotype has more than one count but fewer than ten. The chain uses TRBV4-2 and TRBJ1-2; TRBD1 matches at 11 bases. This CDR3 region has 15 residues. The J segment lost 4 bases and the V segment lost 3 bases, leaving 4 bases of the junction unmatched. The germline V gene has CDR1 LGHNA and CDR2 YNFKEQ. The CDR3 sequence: CASSQGQGGGYGYTF. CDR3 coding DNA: TGTGCCAGCAGCCAGGGACAGGGGGGGGGCTATGGCTACACCTTC.

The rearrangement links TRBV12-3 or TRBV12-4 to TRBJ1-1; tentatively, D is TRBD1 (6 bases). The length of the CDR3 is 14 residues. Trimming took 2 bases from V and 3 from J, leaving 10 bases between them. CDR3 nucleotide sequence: TGTGCCAGCAGTTTAAACGGGGGCTACACTGAAGCTTTCTTT. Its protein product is CASSLNGGYTEAFF.

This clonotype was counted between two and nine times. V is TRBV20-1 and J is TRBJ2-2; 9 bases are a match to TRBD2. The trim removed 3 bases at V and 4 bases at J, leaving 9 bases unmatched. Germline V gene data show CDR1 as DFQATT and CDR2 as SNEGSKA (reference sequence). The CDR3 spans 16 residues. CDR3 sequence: CSARGASGIVTGELFF. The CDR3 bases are TGCAGTGCTAGGGGGGCTAGCGGGATTGTCACCGGGGAGCTGTTTTTT.

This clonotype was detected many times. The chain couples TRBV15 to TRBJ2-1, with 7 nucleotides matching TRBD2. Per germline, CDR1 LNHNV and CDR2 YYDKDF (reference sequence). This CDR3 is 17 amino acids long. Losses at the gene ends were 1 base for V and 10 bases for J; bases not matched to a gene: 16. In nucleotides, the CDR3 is TGTGCCACCAGCAGAGTTGGTAGCTCCTCATCCGGGGGGGAGCAGTTCTTC. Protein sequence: CATSRVGSSSSGGEQFF.

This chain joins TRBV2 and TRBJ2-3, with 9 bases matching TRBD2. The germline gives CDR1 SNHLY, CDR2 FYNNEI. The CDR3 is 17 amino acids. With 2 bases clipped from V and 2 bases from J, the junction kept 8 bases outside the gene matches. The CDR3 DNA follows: TGTGCCAGCAGTGAATTCGGAGCGGGAGGACCCACAGATACGCAGTATTTT. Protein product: CASSEFGAGGPTDTQYF.

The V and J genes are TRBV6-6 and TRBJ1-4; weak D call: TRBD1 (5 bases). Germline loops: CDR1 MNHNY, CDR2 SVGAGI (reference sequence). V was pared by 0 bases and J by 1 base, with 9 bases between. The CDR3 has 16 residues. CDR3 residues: CASSYSITGTNEKLFF. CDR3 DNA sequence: TGTGCCAGCAGTTACTCGATCACAGGAACTAATGAAAAACTGTTTTTT.

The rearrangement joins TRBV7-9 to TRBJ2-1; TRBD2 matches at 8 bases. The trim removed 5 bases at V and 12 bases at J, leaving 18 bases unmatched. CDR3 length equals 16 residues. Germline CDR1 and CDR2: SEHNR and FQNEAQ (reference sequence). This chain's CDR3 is CASSHPSGPEVRAQFF. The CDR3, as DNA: TGTGCCAGCAGCCATCCTAGCGGGCCCGAGGTTCGCGCGCAGTTCTTC. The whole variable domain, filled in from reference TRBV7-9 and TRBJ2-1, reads DTGVSQNPRHKITKRGQNVTFRCDPISEHNRLYWYRQTLGQGPEFLTYFQNEAQLEKSRLLSDRFSAERPKGSFSTLEIQRTEQGDSAMYLCASSHPSGPEVRAQFFGPGTRLTVL.

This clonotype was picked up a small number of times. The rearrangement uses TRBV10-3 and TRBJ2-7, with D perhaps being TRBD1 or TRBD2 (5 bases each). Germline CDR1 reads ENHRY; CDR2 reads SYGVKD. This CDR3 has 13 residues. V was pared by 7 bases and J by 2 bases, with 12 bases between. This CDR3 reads CAITLGRTYEQYV. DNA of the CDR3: TGTGCCATCACTCTGGGACGCACCTACGAGCAGTACGTC.

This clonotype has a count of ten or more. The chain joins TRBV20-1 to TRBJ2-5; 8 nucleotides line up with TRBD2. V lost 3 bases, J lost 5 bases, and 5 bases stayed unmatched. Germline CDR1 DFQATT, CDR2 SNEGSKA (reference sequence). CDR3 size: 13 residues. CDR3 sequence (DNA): TGCAGTGCTAGCGGGAGGGCCTATGAGACCCAGTACTTC. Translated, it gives CSASGRAYETQYF.